This TCR beta chain came from a study of breast tumors, draining lymph nodes, adjacent tissues (dated by TCRdb to about 2016). Study-wide context: Breast cancer patients provided tumor, adjacent nontumor tissue and axillary lymph nodes, and the study compared the TCR beta repertoires across these three sources. In human breast cancer, the study set out to evaluate how tumor, surrounding tissue and draining lymph node repertoires relate to one another and whether T cells may move between these sites. The investigation overall reported the following: The similarity between tumor and nontumor tissue repertoires was significantly greater in luminal-like breast cancer than in basal-like breast cancer. The study presented the conclusion that tumor T cells originate in lymph nodes as consistent with a hypothesis, not as something directly demonstrated. A scenario in which most tumor T cells derive from the lymph node and then expand within tumor tissue was judged to be consistent with the data. T-cell repertoire diversity in tumors was found to be lower than in lymph nodes but higher than in nontumor tissue, and preferential V and J gene usage was observed.

Per the germline V gene, SGDLS is the CDR1 and YYNGEE is the CDR2. V is cut by 7 bases and J by 3 bases, and the space between the germline ends is 17 bases. The CDR3 measures 15 amino acids from cysteine to phenylalanine. Solely the CDR3 DNA is kept, with 45 bases framed from the first base. Instrument on record: Illumina HiSeq 2000. TCR beta chain libraries were generated by multiplex PCR amplification. The amplified TCR beta chain products were analyzed by high-throughput sequencing. Through fastp at Q25 and MiXCR, TCRdb rebuilt clones from the public reads, retaining in-frame beta chains. Rows with one shared CDR3 protein collapse into an entry with the most common genes and DNA. This sample gives roughly 120,000 distinct CDR3 sequences in total; 20% of them show up just once. Together, the top ten hold about 3.7% of the sample. Lymph node samples were obtained from the axillary draining lymph nodes of breast cancer patients.

This clonotype was counted at least ten times. Its antigen has not been determined. Base qualities are not at hand, and no much larger clone is one base apart. The sequenced sample consisted of axillary lymph node tissue. The rearrangement joined TRBV9 to TRBJ2-1; the D element might be TRBD1 or TRBD2, as each aligns at 5 bases. This receptor was obtained from a female donor with breast cancer. Some clones in this sample may be carry-over from other donors' samples. The nucleotide sequence reads as follows: TGTGCCAGCTCGTACCGGGACGGAGACTACAATGAGCAGTTCTTC. Its protein reads: CASSYRDGDYNEQFF.